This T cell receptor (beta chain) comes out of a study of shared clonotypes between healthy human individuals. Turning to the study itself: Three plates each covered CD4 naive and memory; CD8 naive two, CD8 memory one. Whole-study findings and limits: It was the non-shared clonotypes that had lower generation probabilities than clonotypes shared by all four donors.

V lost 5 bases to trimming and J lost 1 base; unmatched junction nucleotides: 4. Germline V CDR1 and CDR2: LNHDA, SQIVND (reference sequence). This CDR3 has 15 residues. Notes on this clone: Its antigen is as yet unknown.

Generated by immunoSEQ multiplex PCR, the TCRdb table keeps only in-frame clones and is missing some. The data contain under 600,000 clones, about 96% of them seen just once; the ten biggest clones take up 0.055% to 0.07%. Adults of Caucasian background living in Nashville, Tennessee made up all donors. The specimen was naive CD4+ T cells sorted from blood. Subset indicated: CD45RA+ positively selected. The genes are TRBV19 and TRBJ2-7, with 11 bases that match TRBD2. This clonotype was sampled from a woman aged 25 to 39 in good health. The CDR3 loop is CASSPTSGASYEQYF. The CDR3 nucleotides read TGTGCCAGTAGTCCGACTAGCGGGGCTTCCTACGAGCAGTACTTC.